These 26 T cell receptor beta chains originate from one sample sequenced in a study of blood T cell repertoires in COVID-19. Using immunoSEQ multiplex PCR, the repertoire was profiled, and TCRdb retains in-frame clones only, with some absent. This table has fewer than 350,000 clones, roughly 90% appearing once. The sample comprised PBMCs or T cells enriched from blood (not recorded which). The receptors were sampled from a woman in her forties with acute COVID-19.

This rearrangement joins TRBV5-1 to TRBJ1-1; TRBD1 is a possible D gene (5 bases). V lost 2 bases to trimming and J lost 4 bases, with 18 bases between them. Germline loops: CDR1 SGHRS, CDR2 YFSETQ. CDR3 length: 16 residues. The CDR3 sequence is CASSFRGPGRGTEAFF. The CDR3 region has the DNA TGCGCCAGCAGCTTTCGGGGCCCAGGGAGGGGCACTGAAGCTTTCTTT. Looking up the rest from reference TRBV5-1 and TRBJ1-1 gives the full variable domain: KAGVTQTPRYLIKTRGQQVTLSCSPISGHRSVSWYQQTPGQGLQFLFEYFSETQRNKGNFPGRFSGRQFSNSRSEMNVSTLELGDSALYLCASSFRGPGRGTEAFFGQGTRLTVV.

The DNA for the CDR3 is TGTGCCAGCAGCTCCAAGCAGACTAGCGGGGCCAGCTCCTACGAGCAGTACTTC. Protein product: CASSSKQTSGASSYEQYF. The chain recombines TRBV5-5 with TRBJ2-7, with TRBD2 matching 11 bases. CDR1 is SGHKS and CDR2 is YYEKEE in the germline V gene (reference sequence). With V trimmed by 3 bases and J by 0 bases, 11 bases remained unmatched. The CDR3 consists of 18 residues.

The chain carries TRBV7-3 and TRBJ2-6; the D gene is possibly TRBD2 (5 bases). The V gene lost 2 bases and the J gene lost 1 base, with 6 bases spanning the gap. In germline, CDR1 is SGHTA, CDR2 FQGTGA. This CDR3 is built from 15 residues. The CDR3 region has the DNA TGTGCCAGCAGCTTAGGAGGTTCTGGGGCCAACGTCCTGACTTTC. This gives the protein CASSLGGSGANVLTF. Full variable domain (remainder filled in from reference TRBV7-3 and TRBJ2-6): GAGVSQTPSNKVTEKGKYVELRCDPISGHTALYWYRQSLGQGPEFLIYFQGTGAADDSGLPNDRFFAVRPEGSVSTLKIQRTERGDSAVYLCASSLGGSGANVLTFGAGSRLTVL.

The rearrangement links TRBV7-2 to TRBJ2-7; no firm D call. This CDR3 has 14 residues. Trimming left V 5 bases short and J 3 bases short, with 14 bases between. CDR1 SGHTA and CDR2 FQGNSA come from the germline V gene. The CDR3 here is CASSPRLSNYEQYF. The CDR3 DNA sequence: TGTGCCAGCAGCCCACGCCTTAGCAACTACGAGCAGTACTTC.

The CDR3 bases are TGTGCCAGCAGAAGAGGGATAAGCTCTGGAAACACCATATATTTT. The encoded protein is CASRRGISSGNTIYF. V usage is TRBV6-5 and J usage is TRBJ1-3; D gene ambiguous. There are 15 residues in the CDR3. The V and J ends lost 6 bases and 0 bases respectively, with 12 bases between them. Per the germline V gene, CDR1 is MNHEY and CDR2 is SVGAGI.

The chain employs TRBV5-1 and TRBJ2-1; D possibly corresponds to TRBD1 (6 bases). Germline CDR1 reads SGHRS; CDR2 reads YFSETQ. Trimming shortened V by 6 bases and J by 2 bases, and 12 bases separated the two germline ends. This CDR3 comprises 14 residues. CDR3 DNA: TGCGCCAGCAAATCGGGACAAACCTACAATGAGCAGTTCTTC. It specifies CASKSGQTYNEQFF.

V gene TRBV28 combines with J gene TRBJ2-2, with a tentative D call TRBD1 (6 bases). The CDR3 runs 15 residues. V was cut by 3 bases and J by 5 bases, with 13 bases left in between. CDR1 and CDR2 (germline): MDHEN, SYDVKM. CDR3 sequence (DNA): TGTGCCAGCAGTTTCCGGACAGATCCTACCGGGGAGCTGTTTTTT. Translating it yields CASSFRTDPTGELFF.

DNA of the CDR3: TGTGCCGCGTCGTCTGGGGCCAACGTCCTGACTTTC. Residues: CAASSGANVLTF. The J gene is TRBJ2-6, the V gene TRBV7-8; D is unresolved. This CDR3 has 12 residues. CDR1 SGHVS and CDR2 FQNEAQ come from the germline V gene. V lost 11 bases, J lost 1 base, and 6 bases lay in between.

This chain joins TRBV30 and TRBJ2-2; 9 bases line up with TRBD2. With V trimmed by 4 bases and J by 4 bases, 4 bases remained unmatched. The CDR3 sequence is 14 residues long. From germline, CDR1 is GTSNPN and CDR2 SVGIG (reference sequence). In DNA, the CDR3 is TGTGCCTGGATTAGCGGGGGCGGCACCGGGGAGCTGTTTTTT. It codes for CAWISGGGTGELFF.

This rearrangement joins TRBV29-1 to TRBJ2-2; 9 nucleotides agree with TRBD1. CDR1 and CDR2 from the germline V gene are SQVTM and ANQGSEA. After removal of 5 bases from V and 5 bases from J, the junction contained 9 bases not matched to a gene. The CDR3 consists of 15 residues. The CDR3 nucleotides read TGCAGCGTTCCGAATACAGGGGGCAGGACCGGGGAGCTGTTTTTT. As protein: CSVPNTGGRTGELFF.

This sequence joins TRBV6-5 and TRBJ2-6; 7 bases match TRBD1. This CDR3 comprises 15 residues. Germline loops: CDR1 MNHEY, CDR2 SVGAGI. With 6 bases clipped from V and 2 bases from J, the junction kept 4 bases outside the gene matches. For the CDR3, the DNA is TGTGCCAGCAGGGCAGACAGGGCTGGGGCCAACGTCCTGACTTTC. Amino acid sequence: CASRADRAGANVLTF.

The chain uses TRBV16 and TRBJ1-5, with D hard to call. The CDR3 loop spans 18 amino acids. The ends were cut back, 4 bases at V and 0 bases at J, with 19 bases in the middle. The germline CDR1 and CDR2 sequences are KGHSY and FQNENV. The CDR3 nucleotides are TGTGCCAGCAGCCTCACGGAACGTACAGAGTATAGCAATCAGCCCCAGCATTTT. It is translated as CASSLTERTEYSNQPQHF.

This clone was recorded a few times. V is TRBV5-1 and J is TRBJ1-2, with D perhaps TRBD1 (5 bases). CDR1 and CDR2 from the germline V gene are SGHRS and YFSETQ. The V and J ends lost 3 bases and 4 bases respectively, with 13 bases between them. The CDR3 runs 14 residues. This CDR3 reads CASSSGRDPYGYTF. DNA for the CDR3: TGCGCCAGCAGCTCGGGCAGGGATCCCTATGGCTACACCTTC. Looking up the rest from reference TRBV5-1 and TRBJ1-2 gives the full variable domain: KAGVTQTPRYLIKTRGQQVTLSCSPISGHRSVSWYQQTPGQGLQFLFEYFSETQRNKGNFPGRFSGRQFSNSRSEMNVSTLELGDSALYLCASSSGRDPYGYTFGSGTRLTVV.

This sequence joins TRBV27 and TRBJ1-2, with 7 bases lining up with TRBD1. Per germline, CDR1 MNHEY and CDR2 SMNVEV (reference sequence). The junction had 14 bases not matched to a gene; V was cut back by 6 bases and J by 4 bases. CDR3 size: 16 residues. The CDR3 DNA reads as TGTGCCAGCAGAAAGGCAGGGGGAGAAGGATCCTATGGCTACACCTTC. This codes for CASRKAGGEGSYGYTF.

Concerning this clone itself: Germline is not matched at one junction end, which may reflect a read error. The chain employs TRBV19 and TRBJ2-2; TRBD2 agrees at 10 bases. This CDR3 is 16 amino acids long. Looked up from germline, CDR1 is LNHDA and CDR2 is SQIVND (reference sequence). For the CDR3, the DNA is TGTGCCAGCACCCCCCCGGGACTAGCGAATACCGGGGAGCTGTTTTTT. Protein: CASTPPGLANTGELFF.

The chain links TRBV2 to TRBJ2-7, with 7 bases lining up with TRBD1. The V and J ends lost 5 bases and 4 bases, in that order; junction bases with no gene match: 8. CDR3 size: 14 residues. From germline, CDR1 is SNHLY and CDR2 FYNNEI. The CDR3 coding sequence is TGTGCCAGCAGTTCCAGGACAGGAGGATACGAGCAGTACTTC. This codes for CASSSRTGGYEQYF.

This chain joins TRBV2 and TRBJ2-7; tentative D call: TRBD2 (5 bases). Germline lookup yields CDR1 SNHLY and CDR2 FYNNEI. CDR3 length equals 12 residues. The V gene lost 6 bases and the J gene lost 12 bases, with 18 bases spanning the gap. The CDR3 DNA reads as TGTGCCAGCAGCCAGGACGGACTCGAGGGGTACTTC. This encodes CASSQDGLEGYF.

This chain connects TRBV24-1 to TRBJ2-1; 12 nucleotides agree with TRBD1. The CDR3 is 17 amino acids. The germline gives CDR1 KGHDR, CDR2 SFDVKD. J gave up 6 bases and V 0 bases, and 5 bases lay outside the gene matches. CDR3 loop: CATSDLGTGGARNEQFF. The CDR3 DNA is TGTGCCACCAGTGATTTGGGGACAGGGGGCGCCCGCAATGAGCAGTTCTTC.

The chain couples TRBV6-1 to TRBJ1-6, with 8 bases matching TRBD1. Germline V gene data show CDR1 as MNHNS and CDR2 as SASEGT. The V gene end was trimmed by 2 bases and the J gene end by 11 bases; junction bases not matched to a gene: 8. The CDR3 length is 15 residues. The CDR3 loop reads CASSELGRGQTPLHF. The CDR3 bases are TGTGCCAGCAGTGAACTCGGCAGGGGGCAAACACCCCTCCACTTT.

The chain recombines TRBV18 with TRBJ1-4; D call uncertain. V lost 0 bases and J lost 5, with 7 bases in between. This CDR3 contains 14 residues. Germline CDR1 KGHSH, CDR2 LQKENI. CDR3 protein: CASSPPSENEKLFF. For the CDR3, the DNA is TGTGCCAGCTCACCACCATCAGAAAATGAAAAACTGTTTTTT.

The rearrangement links TRBV19 to TRBJ1-5; D gene uncertain. CDR1 and CDR2 from the germline V gene are LNHDA and SQIVND (reference sequence). The CDR3 is 15 residues long. V lost 3 bases and J lost 3, with 12 bases in between. The CDR3 coding sequence is TGTGCCAGTAGTATGGGAGACACCTTCAATCAGCCCCAGCATTTT. Its protein is CASSMGDTFNQPQHF.

The CDR3 loop reads CASSLTYRDGDEQFF. CDR3 DNA sequence: TGTGCCAGCAGCTTAACGTACAGAGACGGGGATGAGCAGTTCTTC. The chain has TRBV7-3 and TRBJ2-1; maybe TRBD2 (5 bases). Germline V gene sequence: CDR1 SGHTA, CDR2 FQGTGA. V was clipped by 0 bases and J by 8 bases, with 14 bases between them. The CDR3 has 15 amino acids.

The rearrangement links TRBV7-2 to TRBJ1-1, with 8 positions matching TRBD1. Germline CDR1 reads SGHTA; CDR2 reads FQGNSA. CDR3 length: 15 amino acids. V dropped 5 bases and J dropped 1; count of bases not matched to a gene: 6. CDR3 in DNA: TGTGCCAGCAGCGACCGGACAGGGTCGAACACTGAAGCTTTCTTT. This encodes CASSDRTGSNTEAFF. Full variable domain (outside the CDR3, taken from reference TRBV7-2 and TRBJ1-1): GAGVSQSPSNKVTEKGKDVELRCDPISGHTALYWYRQSLGQGLEFLIYFQGNSAPDKSGLPSDRFSAERTGGSVSTLTIQRTQQEDSAVYLCASSDRTGSNTEAFFGQGTRLTVV.

This clone was seen a single time. V gene TRBV2 combines with J gene TRBJ2-1, with TRBD2 matching 9 bases. The CDR3 is 16 residues long. Germline CDR1 is SNHLY and CDR2 is FYNNEI. The ends lost 1 base at V and 5 bases at J; junction bases unmatched: 6. The CDR3 protein is CASSEGSAGGHNEQFF. The CDR3 DNA reads TGTGCCAGCAGTGAAGGGTCTGCGGGGGGGCACAATGAGCAGTTCTTC.

This chain links TRBV19 with TRBJ1-3, with TRBD1 matching over 12 bases. V trimming: 4 bases; J trimming: 5 bases; junction bases outside the gene matches: 6. The CDR3 loop spans 16 amino acids. Germline CDR1 LNHDA, CDR2 SQIVND (reference sequence). The CDR3 reads CASSTGQGAIRNTIYF. CDR3 nucleotide sequence: TGTGCCAGTAGTACGGGACAGGGGGCGATCCGAAACACCATATATTTT.

V and J are TRBV5-1 and TRBJ2-1; 11 nucleotides match TRBD2. Germline V gene data show CDR1 as SGHRS and CDR2 as YFSETQ. Unmatched junction bases numbered 12, after V lost 3 bases and J lost 4 bases. CDR3 size: 18 residues. DNA for the CDR3: TGCGCCAGCAGCTCGCACGCTACTACTAGCGGGGGTTACAATGAGCAGTTCTTC. As protein: CASSSHATTSGGYNEQFF.